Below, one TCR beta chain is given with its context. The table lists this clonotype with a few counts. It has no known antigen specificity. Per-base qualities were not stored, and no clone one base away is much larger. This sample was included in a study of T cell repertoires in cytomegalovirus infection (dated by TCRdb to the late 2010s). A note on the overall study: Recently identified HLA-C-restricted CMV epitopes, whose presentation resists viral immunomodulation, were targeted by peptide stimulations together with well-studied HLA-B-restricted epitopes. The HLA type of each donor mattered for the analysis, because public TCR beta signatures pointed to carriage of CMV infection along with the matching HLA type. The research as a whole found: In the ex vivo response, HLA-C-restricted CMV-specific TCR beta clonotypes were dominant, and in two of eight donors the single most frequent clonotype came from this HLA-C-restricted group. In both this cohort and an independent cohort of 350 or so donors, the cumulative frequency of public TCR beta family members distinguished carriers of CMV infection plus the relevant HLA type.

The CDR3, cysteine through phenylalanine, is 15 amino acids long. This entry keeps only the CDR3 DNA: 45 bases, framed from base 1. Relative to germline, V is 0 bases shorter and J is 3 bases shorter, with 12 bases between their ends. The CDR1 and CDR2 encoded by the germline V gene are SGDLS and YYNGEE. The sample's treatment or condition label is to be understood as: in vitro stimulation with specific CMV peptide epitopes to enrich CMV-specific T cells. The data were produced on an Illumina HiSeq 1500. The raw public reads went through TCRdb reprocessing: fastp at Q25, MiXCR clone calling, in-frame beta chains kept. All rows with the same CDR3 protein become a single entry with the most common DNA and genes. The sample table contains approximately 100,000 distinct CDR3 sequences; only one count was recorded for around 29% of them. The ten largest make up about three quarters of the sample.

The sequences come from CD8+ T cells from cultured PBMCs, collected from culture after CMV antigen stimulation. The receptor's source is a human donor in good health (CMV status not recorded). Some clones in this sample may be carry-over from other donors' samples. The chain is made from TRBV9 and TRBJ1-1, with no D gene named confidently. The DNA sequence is TGTGCCAGCAGCGTAGAGGCAGAGGGATACACTGAAGCTTTCTTT. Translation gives CASSVEAEGYTEAFF.